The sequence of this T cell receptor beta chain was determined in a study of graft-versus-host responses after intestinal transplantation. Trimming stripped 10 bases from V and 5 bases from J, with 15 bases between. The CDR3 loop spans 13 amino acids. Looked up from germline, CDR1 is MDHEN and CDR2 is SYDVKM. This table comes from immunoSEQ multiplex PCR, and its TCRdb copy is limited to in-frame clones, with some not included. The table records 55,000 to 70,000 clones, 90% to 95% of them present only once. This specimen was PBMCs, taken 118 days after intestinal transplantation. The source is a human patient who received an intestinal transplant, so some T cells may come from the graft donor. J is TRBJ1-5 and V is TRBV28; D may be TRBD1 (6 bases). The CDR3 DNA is TGTGCCACCTGCTACAGGGATGATCAGCCCCAGCATTTT. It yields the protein CATCYRDDQPQHF. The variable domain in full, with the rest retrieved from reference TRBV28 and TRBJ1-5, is DVKVTQSSRYLVKRTGEKVFLECVQDMDHENMFWYRQDPGLGLRLIYFSYDVKMKEKGDIPEGYSVSREKKERFSLILESASTNQTSMYLCATCYRDDQPQHFGDGTRLSIL.